This passage covers 28 T cell receptor beta chains from one sample sequenced in a study of tumor-infiltrating lymphocytes in primary liver carcinoma. With a constant-region primer, TCR beta cDNA was made from roughly 500 ng of total RNA. Nested multiplex PCR, run for three rounds with slightly modified ARM-PCR, yielded TCR beta libraries. It was with TRBV1-TRBV30 forward primers and a C-beta reverse primer that the first two PCR rounds were run, at 10 to 11 cycles each. TCRdb re-derived calls from the multiplex PCR reads in MiXCR, one entry per CDR3 protein. The table lists approximately 340,000 distinct CDR3 sequences, approximately 65% of them singletons, with 5% to 6.5% in the top ten. The blood RNA (from unsorted whole blood) was obtained, and germline DNA was also extracted. The specimen sequenced was peripheral blood. The receptors come from a man aged 35 to 55 with primary liver carcinoma and hepatitis B virus infection.

This clonotype was recorded only once. The chain is built from TRBV11-2 and TRBJ2-7, with D tentatively TRBD2 (5 bases). CDR3 length equals 16 residues. CDR1 is SGHAT, CDR2 FQNNGV, per germline. The CDR3, as DNA: TGTACCATCAGCTTTGCCAGAGGGTTAACAAACTACGAGCAGTACTTC. Its protein product is CTISFARGLTNYEQYF. Looking up the rest from reference TRBV11-2 and TRBJ2-7 gives the full variable domain: EAGVAQSPRYKIIEKRQSVAFWCNPISGHATLYWYQQILGQGPKLLIQFQNNGVVDDSQLPKDRFSAERLKGVDSTLKIQPAKLEDSAVYLCTISFARGLTNYEQYFGPGTRLTVT.

A remark on this clonotype: Because the CDR3 is missing its conserved closing phenylalanine or tryptophan, this is likely a read error. No DNA is shown, since the ends of the CDR3 on it are uncertain; the CDR3 is the one TCRdb lists. The chain links TRBV6-2 or TRBV6-3 to TRBJ1-6. The germline V gene encodes CDR1 MNHEY and CDR2 SVGEGT. Termini included, the CDR3 measures 14 amino acids. CDR3 amino acids: CASSYESRNSPPHL.

With respect to this clonotype: This may come from a read error, since a much larger clone is one base off. The CDR3 DNA follows: TGTGCCAGCAGTCCGTTCCGGGGCCGAACGGATGGCTACACCTTC. The encoded protein is CASSPFRGRTDGYTF. The chain uses TRBV6-2 or TRBV6-3 and TRBJ1-2; tentative D call: TRBD1 (5 bases). Trimming removed 5 bases from V and 6 bases from J, with 19 bases in between. The CDR3 covers 15 residues. The V gene's germline CDR1 is MNHEY and CDR2 SVGEGT.

This clonotype has ten or more counts. The chain links TRBV6-6 to TRBJ2-1; D is possibly TRBD2 (7 bases). CDR3 size: 14 residues. CDR1 is MNHNY and CDR2 is SVGAGI in the germline V gene (reference sequence). The V gene lost 5 bases and the J gene lost 6 bases, with 14 bases spanning the gap. DNA for the CDR3: TGTGCCAGCAGTGGGGGGGGACATTCCAATGAGCAGTTCTTC. Residues: CASSGGGHSNEQFF.

Note on this clonotype: A much larger clone lies a single base off, so this may be a read error. This sequence joins TRBV4-1 and TRBJ2-2; TRBD2 matches 12 bases. The CDR3 has 18 amino acids. Germline V gene data show CDR1 as MGHRA and CDR2 as YSYEKL. CDR3 sequence (DNA): TGCGCCAGCATCCAAGGACTAGCGGGAATACTAAACACCGGGGAGCTGTTTTTT. Its protein product is CASIQGLAGILNTGELFF.

Regarding this clonotype: This clone may be a read error of a much larger clone one base away. The chain joins TRBV12-3 or TRBV12-4 to TRBJ2-1; weak D call: TRBD2 (6 bases). This CDR3 has 14 amino acids. The V gene lost 3 bases and the J gene lost 4 bases, with 10 bases spanning the gap. The chain's CDR3 is CASSFGRLYNEQFF. The CDR3 coding sequence is TGTGCCAGCAGTTTTGGGAGGCTGTACAATGAGCAGTTCTTC.

The CDR3 sequence is CASSHKPDTYYEQYF. The DNA for the CDR3 is TGTGCCAGCAGTCACAAACCCGACACATATTACGAGCAGTACTTC. This sequence joins TRBV28 and TRBJ2-7; D ambiguous. There are 15 residues in the CDR3. Germline V lookup: CDR1 MDHEN, CDR2 SYDVKM. The ends were cut back, 5 bases at V and 4 bases at J, with 18 bases in the middle.

This clonotype was seen many times. The J gene is TRBJ2-7, the V gene TRBV10-3, with 10 nucleotides matching TRBD1. Trimming at V came to 0 bases and at J to 2 bases, leaving 4 bases not matched to a gene. CDR3 length equals 16 residues. Germline CDR1 and CDR2: ENHRY and SYGVKD. CDR3 region: CAISESRGQGTYEQYF. DNA for the CDR3: TGTGCCATCAGTGAGTCTCGGGGACAGGGGACCTACGAGCAGTACTTC.

Details on this clonotype: A junction boundary mismatches the germline segment, possibly from a read error. The chain has TRBV29-1 and TRBJ2-3, with 11 bases that match TRBD2. The CDR3 sequence is 15 residues long. Germline CDR1 is SQVTM and CDR2 is ANQGSEA. The CDR3 loop reads CSVSGTSGSTDTQYF. The CDR3 DNA follows: TGTAGCGTTTCAGGGACTAGCGGATCCACAGATACGCAGTATTTT.

About this clonotype itself: A much larger clone is a single base away; this may be a read error. J is TRBJ2-1 and V is TRBV6-6; no clear D. Germline values: CDR1 MNHNY, CDR2 SVGAGI (reference sequence). The CDR3 is 17 amino acids. CDR3 amino acids: CASSYLVPSPPDNEKFF. CDR3 sequence (DNA): TGTGCCAGCAGTTATTTGGTCCCGAGTCCTCCTGACAATGAGAAGTTCTTC.

This chain connects TRBV5-6 to TRBJ2-1; no firm D call. The CDR3 has 13 amino acids. Germline V gene sequence: CDR1 SGHDT, CDR2 YYEEEE. The ends were cut back, 4 bases at V and 0 bases at J, with 5 bases in the middle. CDR3: CASSRSSYNEQFF. The CDR3 DNA reads as TGTGCCAGCAGCCGGAGCTCCTACAATGAGCAGTTCTTC.

In nucleotides, the CDR3 is TGTGCCAGCAGCCGTGACCACTCCTACGAGCAGTACTTC. It encodes CASSRDHSYEQYF. V gene TRBV14 combines with J gene TRBJ2-7, with D unclear. V shed 4 bases and J shed 0 bases, with 7 bases lying between them. The CDR3 has 13 amino acids. Germline values: CDR1 SGHDN, CDR2 FVKESK.

Turning to this clonotype: At one end the junction does not follow the germline gene, possibly because of a read error. The chain links TRBV6-5 to TRBJ2-1, with TRBD1 matching 7 bases. The germline V gene encodes CDR1 MNHEY and CDR2 SVGAGI. This CDR3 is 11 amino acids long. The CDR3 region is CASISRGTLVF. CDR3 DNA sequence: TGTGCCAGCATTTCCAGGGGGACCCTAGTCTTC.

About this clonotype itself: A much larger clone lies one base from this, so it may be a read error. V gene TRBV6-5 combines with J gene TRBJ1-2; 8 bases map to TRBD1. Germline trimming cut 2 bases from V and 4 bases from J; bases unmatched to any gene: 6. The CDR3 spans 15 residues. Germline values: CDR1 MNHEY, CDR2 SVGAGI. CDR3 sequence (DNA): TGTGCCAGCAGTTACAATCCACAGGGGGGCTATGGCTACACCTTC. Protein: CASSYNPQGGYGYTF.

About this clonotype: Its ends do not fully match the called genes, so a read error is possible. V gene TRBV11-2 combines with J gene TRBJ2-1; D gene ambiguous. The CDR3 covers 17 residues. Germline V gene sequence: CDR1 SGHAT, CDR2 FQNNGV. The CDR3 reads CASSSMAPKSSYNERFF. The CDR3 DNA is TGTGCCAGTAGCTCGATGGCTCCGAAGTCCTCCTACAATGAGCGGTTCTTC.

As for this clonotype: This sequence may be a read error, since a much larger clone differs from it by one base. The chain employs TRBV29-1 and TRBJ2-7; 7 bases line up with TRBD1. Germline-derived CDR1 and CDR2 are SQVTM and ANQGSEA. CDR3 length equals 14 residues. CDR3 region: CSVEESAGGYEHYF. The CDR3 DNA is TGCAGCGTTGAAGAATCGGCAGGGGGATACGAGCATTACTTC.

Of note for this clonotype: A read error may produce the germline difference seen at one junction end. V is TRBV10-3 and J is TRBJ2-7; 9 bases are shared with TRBD1. The germline V gene encodes CDR1 ENHRY and CDR2 SYGVKD. The CDR3 has 15 residues. CDR3 in amino acids: CAIGESWTGVSEQYF. The DNA of the CDR3 is TGTGCCATCGGTGAGTCGTGGACAGGGGTTTCCGAGCAGTACTTC.

Concerning this clonotype: At one end the junction does not follow the germline gene, possibly because of a read error. This rearrangement joins TRBV11-1 to TRBJ2-7; D possibly corresponds to TRBD1 (5 bases). This CDR3 comprises 18 residues. Germline loops: CDR1 SGHAT, CDR2 FQDESV (reference sequence). CDR3 bases: TGTGCCAGTAGTACCCTTTCCGGGTCAGGGCTTTTCTTCTACGAGCAGTATTTC. Protein: CASSTLSGSGLFFYEQYF.

With regard to this clonotype: The junction and the germline gene differ at one end; a read error may be behind it. This chain joins TRBV11-2 and TRBJ2-4; no firm D call. CDR3 length: 18 residues. Germline loops: CDR1 SGHAT, CDR2 FQNNGV. CDR3 amino acids: CASSLDQIEAVAKYIRYF. The DNA for the CDR3 is TGTGCCAGCAGCTTAGATCAGATAGAAGCTGTAGCCAAATACATTCGGTACTTC.

This chain links TRBV5-4 with TRBJ2-7; 9 bases line up with TRBD1. Looked up from germline, CDR1 is SGHNT and CDR2 is YYREEE (reference sequence). The V segment lost 5 bases and the J segment 1 base; nucleotides outside the gene matches: 4. CDR3 length: 14 amino acids. CDR3 residues: CASRVGTGSYEQYF. The DNA for the CDR3 is TGTGCCAGCAGGGTCGGGACAGGGTCCTACGAGCAGTACTTC.

The chain recombines TRBV30 with TRBJ1-1; TRBD1 might be the D (5 bases). CDR1 is GTSNPN and CDR2 is SVGIG in the germline V gene (reference sequence). The V gene lost 4 bases and the J gene lost 5 bases, with 11 bases spanning the gap. The CDR3 is made up of 12 amino acids. For the CDR3, the DNA is TGTGCCTGGATGGGGGGGTATACTGAAGCTTTCTTT. It codes for CAWMGGYTEAFF.

This clonotype appeared many times. The gene calls are TRBV6-1 and TRBJ2-1; 7 bases are a match to TRBD2. V gave up 11 bases and J gave up 9 bases; unmatched junction bases: 16. Germline V gene lookup returns CDR1 MNHNS and CDR2 SASEGT. This CDR3 region has 14 residues. The CDR3 DNA reads TGTGCCGGAGAATCCGGCGGGAGCGATATTGAGCAGTTCTTC. Its translation is CAGESGGSDIEQFF.

This chain uses TRBV5-5 with TRBJ1-6, with 9 bases identical to TRBD1. CDR1 is SGHKS and CDR2 is YYEKEE in the germline V gene (reference sequence). There are 18 residues in the CDR3. The J segment lost 9 bases and the V segment lost 5 bases, leaving 18 bases of the junction unmatched. The CDR3 DNA reads TGTGCCAGCAGTTCTACCTCCCGGGACAGGGTAATTGGTTCACCCCTCCACTTT. Amino acid sequence: CASSSTSRDRVIGSPLHF.

The chain has TRBV11-2 and TRBJ2-2; no definite D call. Trimming removed 1 base at V and 6 bases at J, with 9 bases between. CDR1 is SGHAT and CDR2 is FQNNGV in the germline V gene. The CDR3 runs 14 residues. For the CDR3, the DNA is TGTGCCAGCAGCTTAGCGGTACTCCCCGGGGAGCTGTTTTTT. The encoded protein is CASSLAVLPGELFF.

The chain couples TRBV5-4 to TRBJ2-5; 7 nucleotides match TRBD1. Per the germline V gene, CDR1 is SGHNT and CDR2 is YYREEE (reference sequence). This CDR3 contains 15 residues. V lost 5 bases, J lost 5 bases, and 12 bases stayed unmatched. The CDR3 sequence is CASSTPQTGDETQYF. CDR3 nucleotides: TGTGCCAGCAGTACGCCGCAAACAGGGGACGAGACCCAGTACTTC.

This chain connects TRBV24-1 to TRBJ2-1; TRBD2 agrees at 11 bases. CDR3 size: 19 residues. J was trimmed by 8 bases and V by 4 bases; bases with no gene match: 18. Looked up from germline, CDR1 is KGHDR and CDR2 is SFDVKD. The CDR3: CATSDPLGLSGRASDEQFF. CDR3 coding DNA: TGTGCCACCAGTGACCCCCTGGGCCTTAGCGGGAGGGCCTCGGATGAGCAGTTCTTC.

Concerning this clonotype itself: A much larger clonotype is one base distant, so this may be a read error. The chain uses TRBV5-5 and TRBJ1-2; no clear D gene. The ends were cut back, 3 bases at V and 4 bases at J, with 16 bases in the middle. Germline assignment: CDR1 SGHKS and CDR2 YYEKEE (reference sequence). The CDR3 totals 15 residues. The chain's CDR3 is CASSWERLRSYGYTF. CDR3 DNA sequence: TGTGCCAGCAGCTGGGAGAGGCTTCGGAGCTATGGCTACACCTTC.

The rearrangement links TRBV10-2 to TRBJ1-5; no clear D gene. Matching the DNA end better, TRBJ2-3 makes the J call doubtful. CDR3 length: 13 amino acids. Germline V gene sequence: CDR1 WSHSY, CDR2 SAAADI. CDR3: CISATTSNQPQYF. CDR3 nucleotide sequence: TGCATCAGTGCGACAACAAGCAATCAGCCCCAGTATTTT.